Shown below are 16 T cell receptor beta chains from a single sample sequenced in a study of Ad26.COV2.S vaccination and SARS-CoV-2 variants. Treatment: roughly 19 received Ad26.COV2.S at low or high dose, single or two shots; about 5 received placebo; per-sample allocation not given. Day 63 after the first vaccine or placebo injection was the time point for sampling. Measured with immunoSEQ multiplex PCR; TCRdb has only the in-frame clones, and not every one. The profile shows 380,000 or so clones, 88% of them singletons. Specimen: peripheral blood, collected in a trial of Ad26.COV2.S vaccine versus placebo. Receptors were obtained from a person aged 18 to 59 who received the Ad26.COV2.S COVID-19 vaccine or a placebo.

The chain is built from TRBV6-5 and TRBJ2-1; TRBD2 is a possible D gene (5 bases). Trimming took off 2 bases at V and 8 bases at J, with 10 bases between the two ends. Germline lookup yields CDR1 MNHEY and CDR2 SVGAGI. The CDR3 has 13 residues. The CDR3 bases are TGTGCCAGCAGTTACGACGGAGGCGATGAGCAGTTCTTC. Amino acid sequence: CASSYDGGDEQFF.

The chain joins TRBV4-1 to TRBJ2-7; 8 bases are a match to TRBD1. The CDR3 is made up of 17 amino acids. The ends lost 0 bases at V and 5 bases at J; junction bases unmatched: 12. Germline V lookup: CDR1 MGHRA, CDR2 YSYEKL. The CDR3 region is CASSQEWSWQGAHEQYF. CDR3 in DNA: TGCGCCAGCAGCCAAGAATGGTCGTGGCAGGGGGCCCACGAGCAGTACTTC.

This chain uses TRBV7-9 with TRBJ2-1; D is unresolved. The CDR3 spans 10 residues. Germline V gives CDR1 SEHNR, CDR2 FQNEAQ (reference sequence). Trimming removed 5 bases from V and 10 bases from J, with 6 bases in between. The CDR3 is CASSPGEQFF. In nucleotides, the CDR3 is TGTGCCAGCAGCCCCGGAGAGCAGTTCTTC.

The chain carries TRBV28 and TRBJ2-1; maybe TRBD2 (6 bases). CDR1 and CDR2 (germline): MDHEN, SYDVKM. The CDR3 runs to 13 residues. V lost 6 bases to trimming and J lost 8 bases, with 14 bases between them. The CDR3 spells CASRGGLIHEQFF. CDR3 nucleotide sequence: TGTGCCAGCAGAGGCGGACTAATCCATGAGCAGTTCTTC.

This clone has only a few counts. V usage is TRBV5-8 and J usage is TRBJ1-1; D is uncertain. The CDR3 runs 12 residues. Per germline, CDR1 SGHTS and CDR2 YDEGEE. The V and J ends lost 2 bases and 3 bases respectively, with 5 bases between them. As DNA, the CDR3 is TGTGCCAGCAGCTTTGGGGACACTGAAGCTTTCTTT. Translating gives CASSFGDTEAFF.

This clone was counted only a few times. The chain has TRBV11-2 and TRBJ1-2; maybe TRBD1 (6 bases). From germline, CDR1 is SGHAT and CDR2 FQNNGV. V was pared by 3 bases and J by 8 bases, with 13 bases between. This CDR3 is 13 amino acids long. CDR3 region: CASSLGQGYGYTF. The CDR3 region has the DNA TGTGCCAGCAGCTTGGGGCAGGGGTACGGCTACACCTTC.

Here the CDR3 reads CASSRLQGTYNEQFF. DNA for the CDR3: TGTGCCAGCAGCCGGTTACAGGGAACCTACAATGAGCAGTTCTTC. The chain carries TRBV7-3 and TRBJ2-1; D possibly corresponds to TRBD1 (6 bases). Trimming cost V 5 bases and J 2 bases, with 13 bases left between them. Germline V lookup: CDR1 SGHTA, CDR2 FQGTGA. CDR3 length: 15 amino acids.

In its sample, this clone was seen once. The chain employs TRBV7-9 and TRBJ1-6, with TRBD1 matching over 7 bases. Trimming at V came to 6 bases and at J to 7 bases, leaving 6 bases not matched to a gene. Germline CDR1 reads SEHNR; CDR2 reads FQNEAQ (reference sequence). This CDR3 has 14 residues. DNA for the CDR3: TGTGCCAGCAGTAAACAGGGGTGGAATTCACCCCTCCACTTT. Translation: CASSKQGWNSPLHF.

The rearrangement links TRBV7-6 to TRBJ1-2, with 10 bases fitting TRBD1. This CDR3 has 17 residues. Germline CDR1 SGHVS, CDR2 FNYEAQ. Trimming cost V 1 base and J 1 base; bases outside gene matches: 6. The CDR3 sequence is CASSLVGQGLGNYGYTF. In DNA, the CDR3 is TGTGCCAGCAGCTTAGTGGGACAGGGGCTGGGTAACTATGGCTACACCTTC.

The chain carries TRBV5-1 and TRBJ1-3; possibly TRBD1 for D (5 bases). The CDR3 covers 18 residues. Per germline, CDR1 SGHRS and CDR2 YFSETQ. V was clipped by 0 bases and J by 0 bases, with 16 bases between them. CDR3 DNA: TGCGCCAGCAGCTTGGGAGCCGTGGGGACTCTCTCTGGAAACACCATATATTTT. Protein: CASSLGAVGTLSGNTIYF. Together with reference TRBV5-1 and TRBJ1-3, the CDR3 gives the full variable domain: KAGVTQTPRYLIKTRGQQVTLSCSPISGHRSVSWYQQTPGQGLQFLFEYFSETQRNKGNFPGRFSGRQFSNSRSEMNVSTLELGDSALYLCASSLGAVGTLSGNTIYFGEGSWLTVV.

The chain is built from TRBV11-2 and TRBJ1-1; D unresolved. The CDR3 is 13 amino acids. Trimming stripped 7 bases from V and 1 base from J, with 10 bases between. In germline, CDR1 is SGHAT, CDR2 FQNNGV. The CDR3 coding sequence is TGTGCCAGCACCACACAGCAGAACACTGAAGCTTTCTTT. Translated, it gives CASTTQQNTEAFF.

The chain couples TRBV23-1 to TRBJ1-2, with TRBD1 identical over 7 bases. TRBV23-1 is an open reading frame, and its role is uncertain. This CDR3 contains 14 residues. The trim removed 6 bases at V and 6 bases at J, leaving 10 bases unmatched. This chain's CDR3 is CASSHNRQGDGYTF. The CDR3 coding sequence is TGCGCCAGCAGCCACAACAGACAGGGTGATGGCTACACCTTC.

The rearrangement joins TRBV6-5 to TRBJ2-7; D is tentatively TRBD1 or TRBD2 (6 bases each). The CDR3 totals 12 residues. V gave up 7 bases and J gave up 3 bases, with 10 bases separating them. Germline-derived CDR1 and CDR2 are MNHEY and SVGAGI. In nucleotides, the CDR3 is TGTGCCAGCATCGGAGGGGGCTACGAGCAGTACTTC. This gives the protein CASIGGGYEQYF.

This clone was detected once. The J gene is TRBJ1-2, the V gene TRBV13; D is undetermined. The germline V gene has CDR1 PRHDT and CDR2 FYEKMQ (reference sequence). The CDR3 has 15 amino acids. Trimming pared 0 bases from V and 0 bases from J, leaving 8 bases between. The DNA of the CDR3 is TGTGCCAGCAGCTTAGGAGCAGCGACTAACTATGGCTACACCTTC. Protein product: CASSLGAATNYGYTF.

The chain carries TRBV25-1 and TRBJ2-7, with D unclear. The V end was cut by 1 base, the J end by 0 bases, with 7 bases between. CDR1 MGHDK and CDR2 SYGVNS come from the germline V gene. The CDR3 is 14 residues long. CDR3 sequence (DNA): TGTGCCAGCAGTGAATCCCCACACTCCTACGAGCAGTACTTC. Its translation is CASSESPHSYEQYF.

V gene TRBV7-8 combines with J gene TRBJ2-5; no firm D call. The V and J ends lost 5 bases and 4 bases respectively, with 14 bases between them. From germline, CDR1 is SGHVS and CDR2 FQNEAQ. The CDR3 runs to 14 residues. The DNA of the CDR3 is TGTGCCAGCAGCCCCAAATTCCGTCGAGAGACCCAGTACTTC. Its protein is CASSPKFRRETQYF.